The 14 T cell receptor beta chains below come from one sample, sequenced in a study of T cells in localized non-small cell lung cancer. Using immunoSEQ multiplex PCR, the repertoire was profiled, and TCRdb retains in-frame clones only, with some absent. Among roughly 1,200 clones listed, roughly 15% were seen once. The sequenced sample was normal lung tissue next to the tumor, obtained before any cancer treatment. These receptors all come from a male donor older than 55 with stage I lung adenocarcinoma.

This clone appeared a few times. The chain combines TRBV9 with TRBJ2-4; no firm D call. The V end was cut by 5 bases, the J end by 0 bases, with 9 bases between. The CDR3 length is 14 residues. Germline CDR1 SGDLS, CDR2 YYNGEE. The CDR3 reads CASSEELAKNIQYF. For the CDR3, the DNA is TGTGCCAGCAGTGAAGAGCTAGCCAAAAACATTCAGTACTTC.

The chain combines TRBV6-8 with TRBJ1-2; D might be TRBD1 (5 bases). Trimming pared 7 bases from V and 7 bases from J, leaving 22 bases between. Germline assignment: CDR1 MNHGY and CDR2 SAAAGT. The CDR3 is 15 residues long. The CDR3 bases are TGTGCCAGCATGGGGGATCCTCTCCCCCCTCGTGGCTACACCTTC. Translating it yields CASMGDPLPPRGYTF.

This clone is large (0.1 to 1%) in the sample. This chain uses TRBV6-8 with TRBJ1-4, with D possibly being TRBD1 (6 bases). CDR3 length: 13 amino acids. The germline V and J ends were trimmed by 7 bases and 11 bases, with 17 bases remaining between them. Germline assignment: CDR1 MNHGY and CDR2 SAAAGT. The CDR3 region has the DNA TGTGCCAGCACCTTGAGGGGGGACCCCAAACTGTTTTTT. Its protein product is CASTLRGDPKLFF.

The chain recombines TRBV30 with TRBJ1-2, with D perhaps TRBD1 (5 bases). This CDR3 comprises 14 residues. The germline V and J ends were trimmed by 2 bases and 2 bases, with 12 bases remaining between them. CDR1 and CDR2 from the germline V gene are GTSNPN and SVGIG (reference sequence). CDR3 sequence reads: CAWSSQGRNYGYTF. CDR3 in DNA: TGTGCCTGGAGTTCCCAGGGAAGGAACTATGGCTACACCTTC. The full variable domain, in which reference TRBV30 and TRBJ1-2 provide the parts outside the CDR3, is SQTIHQWPATLVQPVGSPLSLECTVEGTSNPNLYWYRQAAGRGLQLLFYSVGIGQISSEVPQNLSASRPQDRQFILSSKKLLLSDSGFYLCAWSSQGRNYGYTFGSGTRLTVV.

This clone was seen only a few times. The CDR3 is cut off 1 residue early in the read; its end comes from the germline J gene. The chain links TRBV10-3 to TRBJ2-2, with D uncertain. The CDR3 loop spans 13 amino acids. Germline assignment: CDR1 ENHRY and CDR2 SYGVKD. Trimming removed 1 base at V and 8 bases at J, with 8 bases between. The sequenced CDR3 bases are TGTGCCATCAGTGAGTGGACCTCGGGGGAGCTGTTT. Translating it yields CAISEWTSGELF. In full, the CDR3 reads CAISEWTSGELFF.

CDR3 bases: TGTGCCAGTAGTTCCCGAGGGAACGAGCAGTACTTC. It specifies CASSSRGNEQYF. This chain uses TRBV19 with TRBJ2-7; a weak D match, TRBD2 (5 bases). Germline V lookup: CDR1 LNHDA, CDR2 SQIVND (reference sequence). This CDR3 contains 12 residues. V lost 5 bases, J lost 5 bases, and 10 bases lay in between. Full variable domain (remainder filled in from reference TRBV19 and TRBJ2-7): DGGITQSPKYLFRKEGQNVTLSCEQNLNHDAMYWYRQDPGQGLRLIYYSQIVNDFQKGDIAEGYSVSREKKESFPLTVTSAQKNPTAFYLCASSSRGNEQYFGPGTRLTVT.

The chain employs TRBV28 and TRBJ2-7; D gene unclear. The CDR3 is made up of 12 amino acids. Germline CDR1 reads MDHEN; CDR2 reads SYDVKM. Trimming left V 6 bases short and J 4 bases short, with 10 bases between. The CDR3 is CASSRPGYEQYF. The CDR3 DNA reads TGTGCCAGCAGCCGCCCCGGATACGAGCAGTACTTC.

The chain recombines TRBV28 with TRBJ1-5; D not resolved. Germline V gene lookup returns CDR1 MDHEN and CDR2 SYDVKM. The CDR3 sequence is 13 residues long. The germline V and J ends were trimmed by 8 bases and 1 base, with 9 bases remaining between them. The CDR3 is CASRAPSNQPQHF. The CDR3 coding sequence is TGTGCCAGCCGGGCTCCGAGCAATCAGCCCCAGCATTTT.

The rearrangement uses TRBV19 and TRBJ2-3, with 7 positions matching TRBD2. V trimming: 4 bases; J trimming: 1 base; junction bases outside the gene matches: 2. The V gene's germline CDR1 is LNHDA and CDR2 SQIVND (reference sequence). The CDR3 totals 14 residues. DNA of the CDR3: TGTGCCAGTAGTAGCGGGAGAGGCACAGATACGCAGTATTTT. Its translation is CASSSGRGTDTQYF.

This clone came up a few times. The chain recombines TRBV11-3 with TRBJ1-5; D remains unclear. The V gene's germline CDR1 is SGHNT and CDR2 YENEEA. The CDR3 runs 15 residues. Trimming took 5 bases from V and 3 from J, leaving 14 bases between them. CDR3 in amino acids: CASSRTALINQPQHF. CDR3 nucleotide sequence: TGTGCCAGCAGCCGCACAGCTCTTATCAATCAGCCCCAGCATTTT. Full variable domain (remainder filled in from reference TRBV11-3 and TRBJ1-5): EAGVVQSPRYKIIEKKQPVAFWCNPISGHNTLYWYLQNLGQGPELLIRYENEEAVDDSQLPKDRFSAERLKGVDSTLKIQPAELGDSAVYLCASSRTALINQPQHFGDGTRLSIL.

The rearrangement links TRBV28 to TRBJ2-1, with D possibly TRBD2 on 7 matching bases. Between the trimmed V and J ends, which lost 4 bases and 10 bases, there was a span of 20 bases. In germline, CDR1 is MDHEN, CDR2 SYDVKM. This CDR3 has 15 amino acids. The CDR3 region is CASSYGGGGGGEQFF. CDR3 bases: TGTGCCAGCAGTTACGGCGGGGGCGGGGGAGGCGAGCAGTTCTTC.

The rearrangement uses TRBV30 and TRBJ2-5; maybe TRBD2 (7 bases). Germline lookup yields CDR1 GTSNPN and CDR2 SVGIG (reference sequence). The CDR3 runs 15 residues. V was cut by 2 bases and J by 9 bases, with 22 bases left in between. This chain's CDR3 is CAWSSTGRAGAAQYF. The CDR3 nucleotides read TGTGCCTGGAGTTCAACGGGCAGGGCGGGGGCGGCCCAGTACTTC.

The CDR3 DNA sequence: TGTGCCAGCTCACCGGGGTACCAAGAGACCCAGTACTTC. Its protein is CASSPGYQETQYF. This chain uses TRBV18 with TRBJ2-5; D not resolved. Germline-derived CDR1 and CDR2 are KGHSH and LQKENI. The CDR3 length is 13 residues. With 3 bases removed from V and 0 bases from J, the gap between germline ends came to 5 bases.

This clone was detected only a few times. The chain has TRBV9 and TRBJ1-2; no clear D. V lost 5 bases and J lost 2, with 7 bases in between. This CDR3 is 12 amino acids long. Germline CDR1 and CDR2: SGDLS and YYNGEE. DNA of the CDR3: TGTGCCAGCAGTGAAAGGAACTATGGCTACACCTTC. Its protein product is CASSERNYGYTF.